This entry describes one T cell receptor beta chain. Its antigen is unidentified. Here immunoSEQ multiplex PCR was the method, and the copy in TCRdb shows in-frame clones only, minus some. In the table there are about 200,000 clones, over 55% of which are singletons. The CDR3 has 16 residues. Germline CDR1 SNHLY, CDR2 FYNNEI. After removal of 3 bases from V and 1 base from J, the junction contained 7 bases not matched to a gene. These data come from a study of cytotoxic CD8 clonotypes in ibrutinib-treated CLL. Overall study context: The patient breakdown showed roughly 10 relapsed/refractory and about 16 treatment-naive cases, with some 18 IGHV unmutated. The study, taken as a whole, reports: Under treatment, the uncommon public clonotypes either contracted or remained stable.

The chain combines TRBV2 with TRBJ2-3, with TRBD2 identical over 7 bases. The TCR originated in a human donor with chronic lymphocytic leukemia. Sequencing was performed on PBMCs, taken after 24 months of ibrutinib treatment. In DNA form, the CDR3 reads TGTGCCAGCAGTGATTGGGCTAGCGGAGGCACAGATACGCAGTATTTT. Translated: CASSDWASGGTDTQYF.